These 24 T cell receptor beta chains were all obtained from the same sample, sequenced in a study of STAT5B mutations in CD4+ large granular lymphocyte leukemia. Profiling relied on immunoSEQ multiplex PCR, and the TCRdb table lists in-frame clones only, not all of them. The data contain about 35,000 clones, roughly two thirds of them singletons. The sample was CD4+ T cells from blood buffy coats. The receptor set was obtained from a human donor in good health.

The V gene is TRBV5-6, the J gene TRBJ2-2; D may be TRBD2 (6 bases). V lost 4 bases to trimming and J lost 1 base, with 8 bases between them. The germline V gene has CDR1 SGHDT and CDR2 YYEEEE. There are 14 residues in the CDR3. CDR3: CASSLGRNTGELFF. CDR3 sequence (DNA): TGTGCCAGCAGCCTCGGGAGGAACACCGGGGAGCTGTTTTTT.

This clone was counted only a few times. The CDR3 spells CASSPAGTGVTEAFF. DNA of the CDR3: TGCGCCAGCAGCCCTGCCGGGACAGGGGTGACTGAAGCTTTCTTT. This chain joins TRBV5-1 and TRBJ1-1; TRBD1 agrees at 10 bases. With V trimmed by 4 bases and J by 5 bases, 8 bases remained unmatched. The CDR3 sequence is 15 residues long. Germline CDR1 is SGHRS and CDR2 is YFSETQ.

The DNA for the CDR3 is TGTGCCAGCAGCTTAATAGGGATCAGGGGGGTCTCTGGGGCCAACGTCCTGACTTTC. Its translation: CASSLIGIRGVSGANVLTF. J is TRBJ2-6 and V is TRBV7-8; D possibly corresponds to TRBD1 (7 bases). Trimming removed 2 bases from V and 0 bases from J, with 17 bases in between. Germline loops: CDR1 SGHVS, CDR2 FQNEAQ. The CDR3 spans 19 residues.

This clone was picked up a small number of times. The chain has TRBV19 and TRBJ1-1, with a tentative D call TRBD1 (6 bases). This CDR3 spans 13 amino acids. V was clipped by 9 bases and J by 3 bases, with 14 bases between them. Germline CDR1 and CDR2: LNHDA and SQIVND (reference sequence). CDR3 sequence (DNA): TGTGCCAGCAGCCAGGGGAAGTACACTGAAGCTTTCTTT. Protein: CASSQGKYTEAFF. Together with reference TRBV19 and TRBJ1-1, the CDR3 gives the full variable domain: DGGITQSPKYLFRKEGQNVTLSCEQNLNHDAMYWYRQDPGQGLRLIYYSQIVNDFQKGDIAEGYSVSREKKESFPLTVTSAQKNPTAFYLCASSQGKYTEAFFGQGTRLTVV.

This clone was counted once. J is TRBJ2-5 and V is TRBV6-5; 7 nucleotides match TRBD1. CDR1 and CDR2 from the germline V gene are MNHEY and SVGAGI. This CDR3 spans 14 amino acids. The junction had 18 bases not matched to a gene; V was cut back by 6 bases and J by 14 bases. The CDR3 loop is CASSPSRPVGQYYF. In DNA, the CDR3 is TGTGCCAGCAGCCCTTCACGCCCCGTGGGACAGTATTACTTC.

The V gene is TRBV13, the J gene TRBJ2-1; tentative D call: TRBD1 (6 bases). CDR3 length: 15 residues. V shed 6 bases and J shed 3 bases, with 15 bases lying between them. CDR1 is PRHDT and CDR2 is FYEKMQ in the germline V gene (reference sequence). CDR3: CASSLGQFFYNEQFF. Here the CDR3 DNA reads TGTGCCAGCAGTCTCGGACAGTTCTTCTACAATGAGCAGTTCTTC.

In nucleotides, the CDR3 is TGTGCCAGCACCGGCTTTGGGGGGTACAATGAGCAGTTCTTC. It encodes CASTGFGGYNEQFF. V usage is TRBV7-8 and J usage is TRBJ2-1; D perhaps matches TRBD2 (6 bases). The CDR3 is 14 residues long. CDR1 is SGHVS, CDR2 FQNEAQ, per germline. V was clipped by 7 bases and J by 4 bases, with 14 bases between them. Looking up the rest from reference TRBV7-8 and TRBJ2-1 gives the full variable domain: GAGVSQSPRYKVAKRGQDVALRCDPISGHVSLFWYQQALGQGPEFLTYFQNEAQLDKSGLPSDRFFAERPEGSVSTLKIQRTQQEDSAVYLCASTGFGGYNEQFFGPGTRLTVL.

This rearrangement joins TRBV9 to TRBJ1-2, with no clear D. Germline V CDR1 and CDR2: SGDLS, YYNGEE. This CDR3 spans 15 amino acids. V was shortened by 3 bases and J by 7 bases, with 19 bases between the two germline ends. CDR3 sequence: CASSAQRTWTGGYTF. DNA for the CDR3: TGTGCCAGCAGCGCGCAGAGGACGTGGACGGGTGGCTACACCTTC.

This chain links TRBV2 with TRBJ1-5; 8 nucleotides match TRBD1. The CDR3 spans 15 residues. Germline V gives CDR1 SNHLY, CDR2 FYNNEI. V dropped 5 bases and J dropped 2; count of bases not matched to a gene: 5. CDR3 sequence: CASSSGGAGNQPQHF. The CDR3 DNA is TGTGCCAGCAGTTCAGGGGGCGCGGGCAATCAGCCCCAGCATTTT.

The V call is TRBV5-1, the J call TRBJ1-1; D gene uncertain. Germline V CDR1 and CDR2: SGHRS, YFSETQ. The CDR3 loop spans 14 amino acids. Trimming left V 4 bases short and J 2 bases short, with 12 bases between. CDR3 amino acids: CASSAYPRNTEAFF. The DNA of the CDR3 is TGCGCCAGCAGCGCCTATCCAAGAAACACTGAAGCTTTCTTT. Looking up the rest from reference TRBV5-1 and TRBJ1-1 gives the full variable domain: KAGVTQTPRYLIKTRGQQVTLSCSPISGHRSVSWYQQTPGQGLQFLFEYFSETQRNKGNFPGRFSGRQFSNSRSEMNVSTLELGDSALYLCASSAYPRNTEAFFGQGTRLTVV.

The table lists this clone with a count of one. CDR3 DNA sequence: TGTGCCAGCAGCCAACCGGCCCCCGGACAGTATAATGAAAAACTGTTTTTT. Translating it yields CASSQPAPGQYNEKLFF. The J gene is TRBJ1-4, the V gene TRBV14; weak D call: TRBD1 (6 bases). Germline V CDR1 and CDR2: SGHDN, FVKESK. The CDR3 extends over 17 amino acids. Trimming removed 2 bases at V and 4 bases at J, with 17 bases between. The full variable domain, with the rest looked up from reference TRBV14 and TRBJ1-4, is EAGVTQFPSHSVIEKGQTVTLRCDPISGHDNLYWYRRVMGKEIKFLLHFVKESKQDESGMPNNRFLAERTGGTYSTLKVQPAELEDSGVYFCASSQPAPGQYNEKLFFGSGTQLSVL.

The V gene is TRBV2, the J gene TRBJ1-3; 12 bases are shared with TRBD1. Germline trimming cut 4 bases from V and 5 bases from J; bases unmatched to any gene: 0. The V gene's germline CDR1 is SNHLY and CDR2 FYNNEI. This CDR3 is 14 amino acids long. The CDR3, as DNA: TGTGCCAGCAGTGGGGACAGGGGGCGAAACACCATATATTTT. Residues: CASSGDRGRNTIYF.

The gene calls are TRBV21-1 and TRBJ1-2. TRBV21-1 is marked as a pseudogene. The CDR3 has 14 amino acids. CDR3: CASSGRTANYGYTF. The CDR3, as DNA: TGTGCCAGCAGCGGCCGGACGGCTAACTATGGCTACACCTTC.

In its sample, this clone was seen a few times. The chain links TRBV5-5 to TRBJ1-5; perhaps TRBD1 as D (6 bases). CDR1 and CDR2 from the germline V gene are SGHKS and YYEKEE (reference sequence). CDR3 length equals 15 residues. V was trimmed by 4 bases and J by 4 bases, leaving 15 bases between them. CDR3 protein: CASSTLRGQNQPQHF. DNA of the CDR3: TGTGCCAGCAGCACCCTTAGGGGACAAAATCAGCCCCAGCATTTT.

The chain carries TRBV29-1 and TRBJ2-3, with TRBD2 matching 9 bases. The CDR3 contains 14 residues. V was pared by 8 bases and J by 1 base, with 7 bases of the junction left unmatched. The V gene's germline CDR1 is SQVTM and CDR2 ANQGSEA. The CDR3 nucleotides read TGCAGCATCGCTAGCGGGGAGGGCACAGATACGCAGTATTTT. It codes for CSIASGEGTDTQYF.

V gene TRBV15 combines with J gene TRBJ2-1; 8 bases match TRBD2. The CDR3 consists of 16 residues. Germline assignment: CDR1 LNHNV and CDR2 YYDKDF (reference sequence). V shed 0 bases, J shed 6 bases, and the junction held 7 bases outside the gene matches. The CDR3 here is CATSRELTSVSNEQFF. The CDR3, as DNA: TGTGCCACCAGCAGAGAATTGACTAGCGTTAGCAATGAGCAGTTCTTC.

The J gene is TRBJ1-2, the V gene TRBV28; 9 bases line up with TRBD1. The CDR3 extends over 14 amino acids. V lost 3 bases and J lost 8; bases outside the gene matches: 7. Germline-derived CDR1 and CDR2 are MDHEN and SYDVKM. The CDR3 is CASSLSTGGRGYTF. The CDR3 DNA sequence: TGTGCCAGCAGTTTGTCAACAGGGGGCCGAGGCTACACCTTC.

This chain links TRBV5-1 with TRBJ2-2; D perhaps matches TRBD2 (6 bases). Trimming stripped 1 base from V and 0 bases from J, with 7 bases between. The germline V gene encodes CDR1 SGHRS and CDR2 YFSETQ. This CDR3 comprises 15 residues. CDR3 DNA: TGCGCCAGCAGCTTGACTAGCTCGAACACCGGGGAGCTGTTTTTT. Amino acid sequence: CASSLTSSNTGELFF.

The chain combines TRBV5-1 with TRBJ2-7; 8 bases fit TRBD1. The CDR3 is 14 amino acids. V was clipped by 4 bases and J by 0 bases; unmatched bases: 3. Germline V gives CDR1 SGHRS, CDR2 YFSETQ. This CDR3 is CASSVDRVSYEQYF. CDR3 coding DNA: TGCGCCAGCAGCGTGGACAGGGTCTCCTACGAGCAGTACTTC.

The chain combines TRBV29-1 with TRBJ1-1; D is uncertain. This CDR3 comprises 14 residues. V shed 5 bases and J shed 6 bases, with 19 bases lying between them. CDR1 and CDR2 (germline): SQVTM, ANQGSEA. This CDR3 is CSVYRPPGLSEAFF. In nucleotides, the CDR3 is TGCAGCGTTTACCGCCCCCCGGGCTTGTCTGAAGCTTTCTTT.

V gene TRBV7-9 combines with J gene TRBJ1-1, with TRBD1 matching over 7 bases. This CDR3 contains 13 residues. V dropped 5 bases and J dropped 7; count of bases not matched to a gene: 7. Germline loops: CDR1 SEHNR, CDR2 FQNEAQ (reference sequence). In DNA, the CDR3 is TGTGCCAGCAGCCACGACAGGGAGAGTGAAGCTTTCTTT. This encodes CASSHDRESEAFF.

DNA for the CDR3: TGTGCCAGCAGCTCCCCGCCACAACAAGAGACCCAGTACTTC. It encodes CASSSPPQQETQYF. The V gene is TRBV7-9, the J gene TRBJ2-5; D remains ambiguous. Germline-derived CDR1 and CDR2 are SEHNR and FQNEAQ (reference sequence). This CDR3 has 14 residues. V lost 4 bases, J lost 2 bases, and 11 bases lay in between.

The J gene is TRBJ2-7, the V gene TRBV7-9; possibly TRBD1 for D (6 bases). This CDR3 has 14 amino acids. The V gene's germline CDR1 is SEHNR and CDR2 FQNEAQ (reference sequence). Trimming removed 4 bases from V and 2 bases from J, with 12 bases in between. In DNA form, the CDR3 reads TGTGCCAGCAGCTCCCAGGGGCTAGCCTACGAGCAGTACTTC. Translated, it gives CASSSQGLAYEQYF.

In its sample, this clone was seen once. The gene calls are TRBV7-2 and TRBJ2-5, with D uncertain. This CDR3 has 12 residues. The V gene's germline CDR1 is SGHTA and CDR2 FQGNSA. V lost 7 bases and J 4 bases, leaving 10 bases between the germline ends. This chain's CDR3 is CASIGFGETQYF. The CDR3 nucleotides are TGTGCCAGCATAGGGTTTGGAGAGACCCAGTACTTC.